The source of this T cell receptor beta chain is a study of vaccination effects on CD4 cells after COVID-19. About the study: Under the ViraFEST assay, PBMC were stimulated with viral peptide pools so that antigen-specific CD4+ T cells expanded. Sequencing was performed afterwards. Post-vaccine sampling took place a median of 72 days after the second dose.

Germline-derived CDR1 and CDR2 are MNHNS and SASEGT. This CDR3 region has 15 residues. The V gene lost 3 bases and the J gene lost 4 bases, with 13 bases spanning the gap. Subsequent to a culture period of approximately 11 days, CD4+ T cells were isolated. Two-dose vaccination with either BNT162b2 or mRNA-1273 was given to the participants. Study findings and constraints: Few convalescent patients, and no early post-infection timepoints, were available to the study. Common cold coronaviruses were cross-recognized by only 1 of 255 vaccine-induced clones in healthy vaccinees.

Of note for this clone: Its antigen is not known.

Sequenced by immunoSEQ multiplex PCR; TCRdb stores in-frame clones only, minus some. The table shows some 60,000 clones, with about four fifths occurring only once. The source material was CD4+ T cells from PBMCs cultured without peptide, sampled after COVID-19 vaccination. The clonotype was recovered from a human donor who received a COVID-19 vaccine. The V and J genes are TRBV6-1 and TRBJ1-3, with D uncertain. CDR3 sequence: CASSDWSRQGNTIYF. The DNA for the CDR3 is TGTGCCAGCAGTGATTGGTCAAGACAAGGAAACACCATATATTTT.